This is a list of T cell receptor beta chains from one sample in a study of T cells after yellow fever vaccination. TCRdb reanalysed the 5' RACE reads using MiXCR and keeps one entry per CDR3 protein. Of hundreds of thousands of distinct CDR3 sequences detected, roughly 3.5% appear once; the ten largest clones hold 23%. Here the sequenced sample was PBMCs, taken on the day of the yellow fever booster vaccination. The receptor source for this set is a man younger than 30 who received the YFV17D yellow fever vaccine. Both conserved end residues are part of each CDR3. Each record gives: V gene, D gene, clone size, J gene, CDR3 protein, CDR3 DNA. D genes are given only for firm matches. Not all rows give a size; the values are once, few, many and, for expanded clones, a class.

v_gene: TRBV5-1; d_gene: TRBD1; abundance: many; j_gene: TRBJ2-2; CDR3aa: CASSLIPGQGSTGELFF; CDR3nt: TGCGCCAGCAGCCTGATACCGGGACAGGGTTCCACCGGGGAGCTGTTTTTT
v_gene: TRBV18; d_gene: TRBD1; abundance: many; j_gene: TRBJ2-1; CDR3aa: CASSPPWTGSYNEQFF; CDR3nt: TGTGCCAGCTCACCACCGTGGACAGGGTCCTACAATGAGCAGTTCTTC
v_gene: TRBV5-1; d_gene: NA; abundance: NA; j_gene: TRBJ2-5; CDR3aa: CASSEDQETQYF; CDR3nt: TGCGCCAGCAGCGAAGACCAAGAGACCCAGTACTTC
v_gene: TRBV7-2; d_gene: NA; abundance: few; j_gene: TRBJ1-1; CDR3aa: CASSLLGVTEAFF; CDR3nt: TGTGCCAGCAGCTTATTGGGGGTGACTGAAGCTTTCTTT
v_gene: TRBV21-1; d_gene: NA; abundance: NA; j_gene: TRBJ2-3; CDR3aa: CASSKPNRTGACPDRIDTQYF; CDR3nt: TGTGCCAGCAGCAAACCGAATAGAACGGGGGCTTGTCCGGACCGGATAGATACGCAGTATTTT
v_gene: TRBV7-6; d_gene: NA; abundance: many; j_gene: TRBJ2-5; CDR3aa: CASSLVTQETQYF; CDR3nt: TGTGCCAGCAGCTTGGTGACGCAGGAGACCCAGTACTTC
v_gene: TRBV4-3; d_gene: TRBD1; abundance: many; j_gene: TRBJ1-1; CDR3aa: CASSRDGTGGWSSEAFF; CDR3nt: TGCGCCAGCAGCCGCGACGGGACAGGGGGATGGTCCTCTGAAGCTTTCTTT
v_gene: TRBV4-2; d_gene: NA; abundance: many; j_gene: TRBJ2-3; CDR3aa: CASSHDQVLPDTDTQYF; CDR3nt: TGTGCCAGCAGCCACGACCAGGTACTCCCGGACACAGATACGCAGTATTTT
v_gene: TRBV5-1; d_gene: NA; abundance: NA; j_gene: TRBJ2-1; CDR3aa: CASSLGRAGNEQFF; CDR3nt: TGCGCCAGCAGCTTGGGTAGAGCCGGCAATGAGCAGTTCTTC
v_gene: TRBV20-1; d_gene: NA; abundance: NA; j_gene: TRBJ2-1; CDR3aa: CSARVRRWAHNEQFF; CDR3nt: TGCAGTGCTAGAGTGCGCCGATGGGCCCACAATGAGCAGTTCTTC
v_gene: TRBV28; d_gene: NA; abundance: NA; j_gene: TRBJ2-5; CDR3aa: CASSQGGEKETQYF; CDR3nt: TGTGCCAGCAGTCAGGGGGGCGAAAAAGAGACCCAGTACTTC
v_gene: TRBV7-9; d_gene: NA; abundance: few; j_gene: TRBJ1-2; CDR3aa: CASSLLVRGGYTF; CDR3nt: TGTGCCAGCAGCCTACTTGTAAGAGGTGGCTACACCTTC
v_gene: TRBV24-1; d_gene: NA; abundance: few; j_gene: TRBJ1-5; CDR3aa: CATSDPGVGNQPQHF; CDR3nt: TGTGCCACCAGTGATCCAGGGGTGGGCAATCAGCCCCAGCATTTT
v_gene: TRBV18; d_gene: NA; abundance: NA; j_gene: TRBJ1-1; CDR3aa: CASRSLPRENTEAFF; CDR3nt: TGTGCCAGCCGCAGCTTACCCAGGGAGAACACTGAAGCTTTCTTT
v_gene: TRBV6-2/TRBV6-3; d_gene: TRBD1; abundance: NA; j_gene: TRBJ1-5; CDR3aa: CASRRQGGNQPQHF; CDR3nt: TGTGCCAGCAGGCGACAGGGGGGCAATCAGCCCCAGCATTTT
v_gene: TRBV20-1; d_gene: NA; abundance: many; j_gene: TRBJ2-7; CDR3aa: CSALGGDGAYEQYF; CDR3nt: TGCAGTGCTCTAGGGGGGGACGGAGCCTACGAGCAGTACTTC
v_gene: TRBV12-3/TRBV12-4; d_gene: TRBD1; abundance: few; j_gene: TRBJ1-6; CDR3aa: CASSPTGFGLLHF; CDR3nt: TGTGCCAGCAGTCCGACAGGGTTTGGGCTCCTCCACTTT
v_gene: TRBV7-9; d_gene: TRBD2; abundance: NA; j_gene: TRBJ2-5; CDR3aa: CASSHGDMGLAGETHYF; CDR3nt: TGTGCCAGCAGCCATGGGGATATGGGACTAGCGGGAGAGACCCATTACTTC
v_gene: TRBV7-9; d_gene: NA; abundance: many; j_gene: TRBJ2-3; CDR3aa: CASSALVYRTDTQYF; CDR3nt: TGTGCCAGCAGCGCACTAGTCTATAGGACAGATACGCAGTATTTT
v_gene: TRBV5-4; d_gene: TRBD1; abundance: many; j_gene: TRBJ1-1; CDR3aa: CASSLAQQGAAKVAFF; CDR3nt: TGTGCCAGCAGCTTGGCCCAACAGGGGGCTGCCAAGGTAGCTTTCTTT
v_gene: TRBV14; d_gene: NA; abundance: many; j_gene: TRBJ2-1; CDR3aa: CASSQSRGAWYNEQFF; CDR3nt: TGTGCCAGCAGCCAATCTAGGGGGGCCTGGTACAATGAGCAGTTCTTC
v_gene: TRBV6-6; d_gene: NA; abundance: NA; j_gene: TRBJ1-6; CDR3aa: CASRHGDYNSPLHF; CDR3nt: TGTGCCAGCAGGCACGGAGACTATAATTCACCCCTCCACTTT
v_gene: TRBV11-2; d_gene: NA; abundance: NA; j_gene: TRBJ1-4; CDR3aa: CASRPVGATNEKLFF; CDR3nt: TGTGCCAGCAGACCTGTGGGTGCAACTAATGAAAAACTGTTTTTT
v_gene: TRBV2; d_gene: NA; abundance: few; j_gene: TRBJ2-7; CDR3aa: CASSEGGVEQYF; CDR3nt: TGTGCCAGCAGTGAAGGAGGGGTCGAGCAGTACTTC
v_gene: TRBV6-5; d_gene: TRBD2; abundance: few; j_gene: TRBJ2-1; CDR3aa: CASSSIAGAYNEQFF; CDR3nt: TGTGCCAGCAGCTCAATAGCGGGGGCTTACAATGAGCAGTTCTTC
v_gene: TRBV4-3; d_gene: NA; abundance: many; j_gene: TRBJ2-3; CDR3aa: CASSQDWGRGGAGTDTQYF; CDR3nt: TGCGCCAGCAGCCAAGATTGGGGTAGGGGGGGCGCCGGGACAGATACGCAGTATTTT
v_gene: TRBV20-1; d_gene: TRBD2; abundance: many; j_gene: TRBJ2-5; CDR3aa: CSARELTSGQETQYF; CDR3nt: TGCAGTGCTAGAGAGCTAACTAGCGGCCAAGAGACCCAGTACTTC
v_gene: TRBV27; d_gene: NA; abundance: many; j_gene: TRBJ1-1; CDR3aa: CASRSSRWSRGGNTEAFF; CDR3nt: TGTGCCAGCAGATCTTCACGCTGGAGCAGGGGAGGGAACACTGAAGCTTTCTTT
v_gene: TRBV18; d_gene: NA; abundance: NA; j_gene: TRBJ2-7; CDR3aa: CASSTLRGAFSYEQYF; CDR3nt: TGTGCCAGCTCGACTCTCCGGGGGGCCTTCTCCTACGAGCAGTACTTC
v_gene: TRBV19; d_gene: NA; abundance: NA; j_gene: TRBJ1-2; CDR3aa: CASSIVAGSNYGYTF; CDR3nt: TGTGCCAGTAGTATAGTGGCGGGATCGAACTATGGCTACACCTTC
v_gene: TRBV18; d_gene: NA; abundance: NA; j_gene: TRBJ2-5; CDR3aa: CASSPPSSRQETQYF; CDR3nt: TGTGCCAGCTCACCACCCAGTTCCAGGCAAGAGACCCAGTACTTC
v_gene: TRBV20-1; d_gene: TRBD2; abundance: many; j_gene: TRBJ2-1; CDR3aa: CSARVYDLAGGVSYNEQFF; CDR3nt: TGCAGTGCTAGAGTTTATGATCTAGCGGGGGGCGTATCCTACAATGAGCAGTTCTTC
v_gene: TRBV7-2; d_gene: TRBD1; abundance: many; j_gene: TRBJ2-2; CDR3aa: CASSKQGSPGELFF; CDR3nt: TGTGCCAGCAGTAAACAGGGGTCTCCCGGGGAGCTGTTTTTT
v_gene: TRBV5-1; d_gene: TRBD1; abundance: many; j_gene: TRBJ1-1; CDR3aa: CASSFTGVYTEAFF; CDR3nt: TGCGCCAGCAGCTTTACAGGGGTGTACACTGAAGCTTTCTTT
v_gene: TRBV12-3/TRBV12-4; d_gene: NA; abundance: NA; j_gene: TRBJ2-1; CDR3aa: CASSLPRGEQFF; CDR3nt: TGTGCCAGCAGTCTTCCCCGAGGTGAGCAGTTCTTC
v_gene: TRBV7-2; d_gene: TRBD1; abundance: many; j_gene: TRBJ2-7; CDR3aa: CASSLRQGSAYEQYF; CDR3nt: TGTGCCAGCAGCCTCCGACAGGGGTCGGCCTACGAGCAGTACTTC
v_gene: TRBV11-2; d_gene: TRBD1; abundance: many; j_gene: TRBJ2-2; CDR3aa: CASSTTGVGELFF; CDR3nt: TGTGCCAGCAGTACCACAGGGGTCGGGGAGCTGTTTTTT
v_gene: TRBV5-1; d_gene: NA; abundance: many; j_gene: TRBJ2-3; CDR3aa: CASSHSRAGAIQTSTDTQYF; CDR3nt: TGCGCCAGCAGCCACAGCCGGGCGGGGGCTATACAAACTAGCACAGATACGCAGTATTTT
v_gene: TRBV29-1; d_gene: TRBD1; abundance: many; j_gene: TRBJ1-5; CDR3aa: CSALTTGVNQPQHF; CDR3nt: TGCAGCGCGTTAACAACAGGGGTCAATCAGCCCCAGCATTTT
v_gene: TRBV10-3; d_gene: TRBD1; abundance: NA; j_gene: TRBJ1-5; CDR3aa: CATAGQDEGGNQPQHF; CDR3nt: TGTGCCACGGCGGGACAGGACGAAGGAGGCAATCAGCCCCAGCATTTT
v_gene: TRBV11-2; d_gene: TRBD1; abundance: many; j_gene: TRBJ1-1; CDR3aa: CASRNRDRHTEAFF; CDR3nt: TGTGCCAGCAGGAACCGGGACAGGCACACTGAAGCTTTCTTT
v_gene: TRBV7-8; d_gene: NA; abundance: NA; j_gene: TRBJ2-3; CDR3aa: CASSDNTDTQYF; CDR3nt: TGTGCCAGCAGCGACAACACAGATACGCAGTATTTT
v_gene: TRBV13; d_gene: NA; abundance: NA; j_gene: TRBJ1-5; CDR3aa: CASSPVGMLFNQPQHF; CDR3nt: TGTGCCAGCAGCCCCGTTGGGATGCTCTTCAATCAGCCCCAGCATTTT
v_gene: TRBV10-3; d_gene: NA; abundance: many; j_gene: TRBJ2-2; CDR3aa: CAISAGGRTGELFF; CDR3nt: TGTGCCATCAGTGCGGGGGGCCGCACCGGGGAGCTGTTTTTT
v_gene: TRBV27; d_gene: TRBD2; abundance: many; j_gene: TRBJ2-2; CDR3aa: CASTPGLAGDVYTGELFF; CDR3nt: TGTGCCAGCACCCCGGGACTAGCGGGGGATGTGTACACCGGGGAGCTGTTTTTT
v_gene: TRBV19; d_gene: NA; abundance: NA; j_gene: TRBJ2-2; CDR3aa: CASSIISAGELFF; CDR3nt: TGTGCCAGTAGTATCATCTCGGCCGGGGAGCTGTTTTTT
v_gene: TRBV7-9; d_gene: TRBD1; abundance: NA; j_gene: TRBJ1-1; CDR3aa: CASSIAGTGFEDTEAFF; CDR3nt: TGTGCCAGCAGCATCGCCGGGACAGGGTTCGAGGACACTGAAGCTTTCTTT
v_gene: TRBV20-1; d_gene: NA; abundance: few; j_gene: TRBJ1-2; CDR3aa: CSAFWQGNYGYTF; CDR3nt: TGCAGTGCCTTCTGGCAGGGTAACTATGGCTACACCTTC
v_gene: TRBV11-1; d_gene: NA; abundance: many; j_gene: TRBJ2-5; CDR3aa: CASSYSPETQYF; CDR3nt: TGTGCCAGCAGCTACTCGCCAGAGACCCAGTACTTC
v_gene: TRBV7-9; d_gene: NA; abundance: NA; j_gene: TRBJ2-3; CDR3aa: CASSLAALPGTDTQYF; CDR3nt: TGTGCCAGCAGCTTAGCTGCCCTACCGGGCACAGATACGCAGTATTTT
v_gene: TRBV20-1; d_gene: NA; abundance: many; j_gene: TRBJ2-5; CDR3aa: CSARDAGVQETQYF; CDR3nt: TGCAGTGCTAGAGATGCAGGGGTCCAAGAGACCCAGTACTTC
v_gene: TRBV15; d_gene: NA; abundance: few; j_gene: TRBJ2-5; CDR3aa: CATSRPPTSGMGQETQYF; CDR3nt: TGTGCCACCAGCAGACCTCCGACTTCGGGGATGGGCCAAGAGACCCAGTACTTC
v_gene: TRBV7-2; d_gene: NA; abundance: NA; j_gene: TRBJ1-2; CDR3aa: CASSFSSGNGYTF; CDR3nt: TGTGCCAGCAGCTTTTCTTCCGGGAATGGCTACACCTTC
v_gene: TRBV5-1; d_gene: NA; abundance: many; j_gene: TRBJ2-2; CDR3aa: CASSWSRELGLFF; CDR3nt: TGCGCCAGCAGCTGGAGCCGAGAGCTAGGGCTGTTTTTT
v_gene: TRBV7-9; d_gene: NA; abundance: few; j_gene: TRBJ2-3; CDR3aa: CASSLGRPDTQYF; CDR3nt: TGTGCCAGCAGCTTGGGTAGGCCAGATACGCAGTATTTT
v_gene: TRBV24-1; d_gene: TRBD2; abundance: many; j_gene: TRBJ2-1; CDR3aa: CATSPGGGAGNEQFF; CDR3nt: TGTGCCACCAGCCCTGGCGGGGGGGCGGGCAATGAGCAGTTCTTC
v_gene: TRBV7-2; d_gene: NA; abundance: many; j_gene: TRBJ1-5; CDR3aa: CASSLYNQPQHF; CDR3nt: TGTGCCAGCAGCTTATACAATCAGCCCCAGCATTTT
v_gene: TRBV4-1; d_gene: NA; abundance: NA; j_gene: TRBJ2-6; CDR3aa: CASSQDVGSGANVLTF; CDR3nt: TGCGCCAGCAGCCAAGACGTCGGATCTGGGGCCAACGTCCTGACTTTC
v_gene: TRBV5-1; d_gene: TRBD1; abundance: many; j_gene: TRBJ2-7; CDR3aa: CASSLVLGTDYEQYF; CDR3nt: TGCGCCAGCAGCTTAGTCTTGGGGACAGACTACGAGCAGTACTTC